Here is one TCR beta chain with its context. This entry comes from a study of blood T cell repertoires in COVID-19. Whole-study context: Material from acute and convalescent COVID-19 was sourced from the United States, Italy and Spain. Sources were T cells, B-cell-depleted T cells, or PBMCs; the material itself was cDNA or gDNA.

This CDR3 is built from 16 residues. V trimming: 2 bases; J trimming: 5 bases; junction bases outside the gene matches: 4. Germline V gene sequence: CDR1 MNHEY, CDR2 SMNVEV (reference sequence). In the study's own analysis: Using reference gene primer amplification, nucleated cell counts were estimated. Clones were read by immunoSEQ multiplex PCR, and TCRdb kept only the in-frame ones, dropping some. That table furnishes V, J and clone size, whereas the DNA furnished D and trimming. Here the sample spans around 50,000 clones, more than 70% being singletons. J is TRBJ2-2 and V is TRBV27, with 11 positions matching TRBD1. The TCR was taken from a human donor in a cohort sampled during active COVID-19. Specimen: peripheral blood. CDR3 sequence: CASSLADRGRTGELFF. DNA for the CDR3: TGTGCCAGCAGTTTAGCGGACAGGGGGCGAACCGGGGAGCTGTTTTTT.